The TCR beta chain described here comes from a study of CXCR3-negative and CXCR3-positive naive CD8 T cells. Study results and limitations: Whereas memory cells differed, naive CXCR3-negative and CXCR3-positive cells shared similar TRBV-TRBJ usage. Memory CD8+ T cell repertoires were far less diverse than both naive subsets. Naive cells that were CXCR3-positive had more hydrophobic TRB CDR3s (compared with CXCR3-negative naive cells).

The authors prepared UMI-labeled TRB cDNA libraries by 5' RACE. TCRdb re-called the 5' RACE reads; every CDR3 protein appears as one record, without DNA. This repertoire includes 150,000 to 180,000 distinct CDR3 sequences. As to this clonotype: Its antigen is as yet unknown.

This TCR derives from a human donor in good health. Some clones in this sample may be carry-over from other donors' samples. Sequencing input: naive CXCR3+ CD8+ T cells from blood. Described subset: CD45RO-CCR7+CD27+CD95- naive CD8+ T cells expressing CXCR3 (TNR3+).

CDR3 protein: CASSLMTGEEQYF. The chain uses TRBV7-3 and TRBJ2-7. There are 13 residues in the CDR3. In germline, CDR1 is SGHTA, CDR2 FQGTGA.